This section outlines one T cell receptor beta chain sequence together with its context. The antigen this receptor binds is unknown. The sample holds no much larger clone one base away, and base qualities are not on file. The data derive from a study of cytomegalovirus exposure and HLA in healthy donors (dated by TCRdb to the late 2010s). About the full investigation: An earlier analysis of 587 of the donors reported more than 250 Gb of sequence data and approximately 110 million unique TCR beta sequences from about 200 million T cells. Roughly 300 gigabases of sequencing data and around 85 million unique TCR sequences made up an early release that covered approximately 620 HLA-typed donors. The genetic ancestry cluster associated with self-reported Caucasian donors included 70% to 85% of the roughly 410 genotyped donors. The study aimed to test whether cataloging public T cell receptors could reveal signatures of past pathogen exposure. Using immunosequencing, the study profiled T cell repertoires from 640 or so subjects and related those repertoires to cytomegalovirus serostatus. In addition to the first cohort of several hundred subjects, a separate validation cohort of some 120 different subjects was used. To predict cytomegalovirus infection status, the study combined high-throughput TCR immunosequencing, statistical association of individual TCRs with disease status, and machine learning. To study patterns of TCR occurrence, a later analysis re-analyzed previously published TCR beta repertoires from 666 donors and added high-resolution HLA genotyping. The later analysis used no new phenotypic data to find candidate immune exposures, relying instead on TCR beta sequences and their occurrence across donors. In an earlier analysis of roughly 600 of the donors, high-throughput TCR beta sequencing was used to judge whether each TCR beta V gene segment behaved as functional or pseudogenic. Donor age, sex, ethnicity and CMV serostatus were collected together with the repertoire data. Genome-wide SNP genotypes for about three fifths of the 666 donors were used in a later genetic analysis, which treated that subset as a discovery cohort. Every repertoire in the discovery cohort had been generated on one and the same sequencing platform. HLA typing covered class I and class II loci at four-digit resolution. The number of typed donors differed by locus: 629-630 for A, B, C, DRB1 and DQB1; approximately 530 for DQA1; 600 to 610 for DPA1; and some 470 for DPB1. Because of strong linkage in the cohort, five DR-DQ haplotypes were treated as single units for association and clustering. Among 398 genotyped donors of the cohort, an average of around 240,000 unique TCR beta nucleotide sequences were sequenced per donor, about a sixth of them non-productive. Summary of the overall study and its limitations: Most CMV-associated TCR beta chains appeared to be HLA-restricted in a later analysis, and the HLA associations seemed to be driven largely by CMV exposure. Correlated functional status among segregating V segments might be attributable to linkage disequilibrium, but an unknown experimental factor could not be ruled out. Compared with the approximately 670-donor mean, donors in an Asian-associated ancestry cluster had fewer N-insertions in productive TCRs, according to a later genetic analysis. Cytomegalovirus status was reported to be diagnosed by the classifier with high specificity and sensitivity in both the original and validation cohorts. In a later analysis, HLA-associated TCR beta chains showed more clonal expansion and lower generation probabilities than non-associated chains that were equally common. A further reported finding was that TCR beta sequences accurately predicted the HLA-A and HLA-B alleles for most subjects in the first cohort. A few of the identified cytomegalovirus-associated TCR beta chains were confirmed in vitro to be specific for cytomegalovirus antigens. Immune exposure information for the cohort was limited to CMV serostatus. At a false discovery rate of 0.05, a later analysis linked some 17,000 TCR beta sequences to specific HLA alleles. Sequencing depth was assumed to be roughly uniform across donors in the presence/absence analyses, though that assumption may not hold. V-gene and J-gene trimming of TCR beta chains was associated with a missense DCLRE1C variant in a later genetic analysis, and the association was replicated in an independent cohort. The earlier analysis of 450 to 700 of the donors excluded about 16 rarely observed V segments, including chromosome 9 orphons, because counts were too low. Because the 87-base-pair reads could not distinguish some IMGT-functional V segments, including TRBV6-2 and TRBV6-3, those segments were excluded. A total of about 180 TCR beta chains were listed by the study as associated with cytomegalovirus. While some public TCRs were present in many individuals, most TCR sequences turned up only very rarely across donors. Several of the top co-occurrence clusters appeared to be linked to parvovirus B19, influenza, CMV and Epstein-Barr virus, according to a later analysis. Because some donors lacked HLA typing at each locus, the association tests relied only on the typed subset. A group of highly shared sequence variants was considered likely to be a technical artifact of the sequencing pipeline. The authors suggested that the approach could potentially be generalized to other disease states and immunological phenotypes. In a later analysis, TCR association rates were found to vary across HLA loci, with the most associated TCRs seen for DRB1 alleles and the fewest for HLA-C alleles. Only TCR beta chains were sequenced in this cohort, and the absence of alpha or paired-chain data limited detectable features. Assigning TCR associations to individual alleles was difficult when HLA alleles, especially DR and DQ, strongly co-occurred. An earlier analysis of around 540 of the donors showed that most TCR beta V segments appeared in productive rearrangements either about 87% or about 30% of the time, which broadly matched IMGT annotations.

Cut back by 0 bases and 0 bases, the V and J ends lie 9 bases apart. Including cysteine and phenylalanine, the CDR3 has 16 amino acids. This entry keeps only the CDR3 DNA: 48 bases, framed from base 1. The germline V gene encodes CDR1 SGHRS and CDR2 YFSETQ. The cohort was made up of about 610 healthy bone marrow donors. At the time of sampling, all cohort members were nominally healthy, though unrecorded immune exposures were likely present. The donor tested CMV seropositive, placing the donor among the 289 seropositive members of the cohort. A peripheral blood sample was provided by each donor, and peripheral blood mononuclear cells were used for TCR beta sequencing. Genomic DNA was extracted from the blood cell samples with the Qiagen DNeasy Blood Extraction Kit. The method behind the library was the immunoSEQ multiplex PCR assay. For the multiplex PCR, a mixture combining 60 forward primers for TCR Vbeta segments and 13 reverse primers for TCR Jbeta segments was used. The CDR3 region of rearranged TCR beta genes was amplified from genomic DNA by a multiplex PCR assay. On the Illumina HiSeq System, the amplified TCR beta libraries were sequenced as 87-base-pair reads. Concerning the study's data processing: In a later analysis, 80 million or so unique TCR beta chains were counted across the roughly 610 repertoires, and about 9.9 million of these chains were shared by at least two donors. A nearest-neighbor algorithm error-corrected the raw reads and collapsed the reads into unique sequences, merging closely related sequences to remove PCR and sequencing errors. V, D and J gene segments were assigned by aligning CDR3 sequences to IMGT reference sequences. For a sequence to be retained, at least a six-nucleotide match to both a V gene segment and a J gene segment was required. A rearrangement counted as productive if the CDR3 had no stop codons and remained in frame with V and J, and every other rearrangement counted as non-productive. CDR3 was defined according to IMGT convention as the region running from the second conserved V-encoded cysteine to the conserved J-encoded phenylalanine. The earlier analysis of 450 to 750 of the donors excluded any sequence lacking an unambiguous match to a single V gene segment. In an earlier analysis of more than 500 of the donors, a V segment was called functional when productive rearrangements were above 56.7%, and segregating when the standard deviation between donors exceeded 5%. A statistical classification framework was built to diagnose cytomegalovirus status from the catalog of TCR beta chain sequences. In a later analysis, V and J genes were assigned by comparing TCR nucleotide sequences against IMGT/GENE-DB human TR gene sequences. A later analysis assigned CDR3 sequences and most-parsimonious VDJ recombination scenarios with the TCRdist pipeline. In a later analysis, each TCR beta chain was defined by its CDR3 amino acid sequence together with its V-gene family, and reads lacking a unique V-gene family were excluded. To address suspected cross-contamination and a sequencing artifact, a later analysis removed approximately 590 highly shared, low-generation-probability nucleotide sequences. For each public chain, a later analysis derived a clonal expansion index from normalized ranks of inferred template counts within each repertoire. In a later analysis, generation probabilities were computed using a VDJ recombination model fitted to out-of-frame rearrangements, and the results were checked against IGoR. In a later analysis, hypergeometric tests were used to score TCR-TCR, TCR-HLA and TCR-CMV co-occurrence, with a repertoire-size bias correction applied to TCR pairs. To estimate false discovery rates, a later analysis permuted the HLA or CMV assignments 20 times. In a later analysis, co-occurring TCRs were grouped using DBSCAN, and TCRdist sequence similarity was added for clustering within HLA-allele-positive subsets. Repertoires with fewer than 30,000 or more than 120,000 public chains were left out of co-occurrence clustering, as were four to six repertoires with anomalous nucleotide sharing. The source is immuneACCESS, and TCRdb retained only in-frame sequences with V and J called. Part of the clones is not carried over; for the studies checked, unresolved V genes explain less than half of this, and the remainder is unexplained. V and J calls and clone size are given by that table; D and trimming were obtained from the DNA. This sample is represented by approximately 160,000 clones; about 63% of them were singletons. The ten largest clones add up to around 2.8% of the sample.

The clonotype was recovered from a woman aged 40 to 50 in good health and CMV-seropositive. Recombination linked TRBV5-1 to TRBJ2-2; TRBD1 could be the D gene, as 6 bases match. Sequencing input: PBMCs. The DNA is TGCGCCAGCAGCTTGGGAGCAGGGGCGAACACCGGGGAGCTGTTTTTT. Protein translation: CASSLGAGANTGELFF.